This T cell receptor (beta chain) was identified during a study of T-cell reconstitution after alpha-beta-depleted transplantation in children. Preparation of the TCRbeta library involved a method that used unique molecular identifiers. TCRdb redid the calling of the PCR reads with MiXCR, one entry per CDR3 protein. The table has a few hundred thousand distinct CDR3 sequences, 27% seen once; the top ten hold just over 35%. Study-wide results and caveats: About two months after transplant, alpha-beta T cells reportedly came from several hundred expanded graft clones. A year had passed since transplant, and T-cell counts and diversity by then came mostly from newly produced T cells. Surviving recipient cells, namely T cells and thymic progenitors, were the source of high day-60 TCRbeta diversity in some patients.

The germline V gene has CDR1 ENHRY and CDR2 SYGVKD. J was trimmed by 4 bases and V by 4 bases; bases with no gene match: 2. CDR3 length equals 13 residues. To note about this clonotype: What it binds is unknown.

The source of this sequence is a boy under three years old with Wiskott-Aldrich syndrome, due to receive a stem cell transplant. Material: PBMCs, obtained before TCRalphabeta/CD19-depleted stem cell transplant. This chain joins TRBV10-3 and TRBJ2-5, with TRBD1 matching 8 bases. In DNA form, the CDR3 reads TGTGCCATCAGTGGGACAGGGTTAGAGACCCAGTACTTC. Its protein is CAISGTGLETQYF.